This TCR beta chain was captured in a study of early T cells in non-severe SARS-CoV-2 infection. TCRdb ran MiXCR on the 5' RACE reads and lists one entry per CDR3 protein. This table holds about 63,000 distinct CDR3 sequences, 10% to 15% found once. The CDR3 contains 16 residues. Germline values: CDR1 SGHTS, CDR2 YDEGEE. V gave up 4 bases and J gave up 1 base, with 15 bases separating them. The sample taken for sequencing was whole blood. This clonotype was sampled from an adult who was a healthcare worker with PCR-confirmed SARS-CoV-2 infection or an uninfected control (not recorded which). The rearrangement links TRBV5-8 to TRBJ2-1; D unresolved. This CDR3 reads CASSLTGVSSYNEQFF. In DNA form, the CDR3 reads TGTGCCAGCAGCCTAACTGGAGTGTCGTCCTACAATGAGCAGTTCTTC.